The source of this T cell receptor beta chain is a study of OX40 agonist ivuxolimab in advanced cancers. About this clone itself: Its antigen is currently unknown.

Profiled with immunoSEQ multiplex PCR; TCRdb holds only in-frame clones, not every one. The table has 40,000 to 45,000 clones, roughly 84% seen once. General study points: Patients who responded partially at 0.1-3.0 mg/kg showed clonal expansion ranking among the lowest. More expanded clones were seen, on average, in CD8+ T cells than in CD4+.

Trimming took 4 bases from V and 2 from J, leaving 10 bases between them. CDR1 MDHEN and CDR2 SYDVKM come from the germline V gene. The CDR3 runs 14 residues. The clonotype comes from an adult with an advanced solid tumor such as melanoma, head and neck, liver or kidney cancer. The source was CD4+ or CD8+ T cells sorted from blood, collected in a trial of the OX40 agonist ivuxolimab. This sequence joins TRBV28 and TRBJ2-3; D may correspond to TRBD1 or TRBD2 (5 bases each). CDR3 amino acids: CASSSGDLTDTQYF. CDR3 DNA: TGTGCCAGCAGTTCCGGGGACCTCACAGATACGCAGTATTTT.